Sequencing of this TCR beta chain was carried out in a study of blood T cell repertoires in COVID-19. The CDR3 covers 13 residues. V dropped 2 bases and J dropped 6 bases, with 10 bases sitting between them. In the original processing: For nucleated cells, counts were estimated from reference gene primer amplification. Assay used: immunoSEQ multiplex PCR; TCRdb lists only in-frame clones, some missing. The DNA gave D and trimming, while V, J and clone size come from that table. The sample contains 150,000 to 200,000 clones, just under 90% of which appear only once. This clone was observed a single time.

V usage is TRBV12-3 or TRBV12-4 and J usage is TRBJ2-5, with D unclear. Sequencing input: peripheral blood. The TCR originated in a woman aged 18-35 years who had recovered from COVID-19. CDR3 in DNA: TGTGCCAGCAGTTTATCTTTAGCAAAGACCCAGTACTTC. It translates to CASSLSLAKTQYF.